These T cell receptor beta chains were read from a single sample in a study of blood T cell repertoires in COVID-19. Clones were read by immunoSEQ multiplex PCR, and TCRdb kept only the in-frame ones, dropping some. There are just over 300,000 clones in the sample; 85% to 90% occur only once, and 3.5% to 5% lies in the top ten. The sequencing input was PBMCs or T cells enriched from blood (not recorded which). The receptors derive from a young man who had recovered from COVID-19. CDR3s include the opening cysteine and the closing phenylalanine or tryptophan. The order of the fields is D gene, V gene, J gene, clone size, CDR3 DNA, CDR3 protein. A D gene is named only where the DNA matches it firmly. The listing skips clone size in some rows; elsewhere it reads once, few, many or a size class.

>NA|TRBV21-1|TRBJ1-3|NA
TGTGCCAGCAGCGCACGGCTTGGACAGGGTCTACGCTCTGGAAACACCATATATTTT
CASSARLGQGLRSGNTIYF
>NA|TRBV10-3|TRBJ1-1|once
TGTGCCATCAGTGAGTCGGAGGGACCGACCACTGAAGCTTTCTTT
CAISESEGPTTEAFF
>NA|TRBV5-6|TRBJ2-7|NA
TGTGCCAGCAGCTTGGCGGGGGTTCGAGTCCACGAGCAGTACTTC
CASSLAGVRVHEQYF
>TRBD1|TRBV11-2|TRBJ2-3|NA
TGTGCCAGCAGCCTACAGGGGCCACCGAGCCGTCCAGATACGCAGTATTTT
CASSLQGPPSRPDTQYF
>NA|TRBV7-6|TRBJ1-2|few
TGTGCCAGCAGCTTAGCGCCAGGGGCGCGGGGCTACACCTTC
CASSLAPGARGYTF
>NA|TRBV3-1/TRBV3-2|TRBJ1-1|NA
TGTGCCAGCAGCCGCCTCCCGGGACAGAACACTGAAGCTTTCTTT
CASSRLPGQNTEAFF
>TRBD2|TRBV27|TRBJ2-3|few
TGTGCCAGCAGTCCCCCCCGGTTAGCGGGAGTAGATACGCAGTATTTT
CASSPPRLAGVDTQYF
>NA|TRBV5-4|TRBJ2-7|NA
TGTGCCAGCAGCTTGGGGTCGGGGGCCTACGAGCAGTACTTC
CASSLGSGAYEQYF
>NA|TRBV28|TRBJ1-3|NA
TGTGCCAGCAGTTTAGCAGCGTCTGGAAACACCATATATTTT
CASSLAASGNTIYF
>TRBD1|TRBV4-1|TRBJ1-1|NA
TGCGCCAGCAGCCATGTACAGGGGCGCTACACTGAAGCTTTCTTT
CASSHVQGRYTEAFF
>NA|TRBV5-1|TRBJ1-1|once
TGCGCCAGCAGGGACCAAGGGGACACTGAAGCTTTCTTT
CASRDQGDTEAFF
>NA|TRBV27|TRBJ1-1|once
TGTGCCAGCAAGCCAGGGTCTATGAACACTGAAGCTTTCTTT
CASKPGSMNTEAFF
>TRBD1|TRBV4-1|TRBJ1-4|NA
TGCGCCAGCAGCCAAGTCGGCAGGGGACAGGGAAATGAAAAACTGTTTTTT
CASSQVGRGQGNEKLFF
>NA|TRBV5-5|TRBJ1-6|NA
TGTGCCAGCAGCCGAGCAGTGGGACACCGAAATTCACCCCTCCACTTT
CASSRAVGHRNSPLHF
>TRBD2|TRBV28|TRBJ2-1|NA
TGTGCCAGCAGGTCTAGCGGGGGGCCCTACAATGAGCAGTTCTTC
CASRSSGGPYNEQFF
>TRBD2|TRBV19|TRBJ2-7|once
TGTGCCAGTAGTATAGCGGCTAGCGGGAGCGTAACCTACGAGCAGTACTTC
CASSIAASGSVTYEQYF
>NA|TRBV2|TRBJ1-1|NA
TGTGCCAGCAGTGATTGGGGCAGGGAGAACACTGAAGCTTTCTTT
CASSDWGRENTEAFF